These 15 T cell receptor beta chains were all obtained from the same sample, sequenced in a study of T cell responses to AZD1222 COVID-19 vaccine. Clones were sequenced by immunoSEQ multiplex PCR, and TCRdb holds only the in-frame ones, with some missing. The sample has 100,000 to 150,000 clones; around 92% are singletons. The sequencing used peripheral blood, collected on day 0 of AZD1222 vaccination. All receptors derive from an adult in good health.

The table lists this clone with a few counts. The J gene is TRBJ2-1, the V gene TRBV5-4; TRBD2 matches at 9 bases. Germline loops: CDR1 SGHNT, CDR2 YYREEE (reference sequence). This CDR3 has 15 residues. The V gene end was trimmed by 2 bases and the J gene end by 4 bases; junction bases not matched to a gene: 4. The CDR3 here is CASSFIAGEYNEQFF. The CDR3, as DNA: TGTGCCAGCAGCTTTATAGCGGGGGAGTACAATGAGCAGTTCTTC.

The chain links TRBV19 to TRBJ1-1; D is undetermined. Germline V lookup: CDR1 LNHDA, CDR2 SQIVND (reference sequence). This CDR3 is built from 14 residues. Trimming cost V 7 bases and J 1 base, with 13 bases left between them. CDR3: CASMLGLENTEAFF. The CDR3 bases are TGTGCCAGTATGTTAGGGCTCGAGAACACTGAAGCTTTCTTT. Based on the CDR3 plus reference TRBV19 and TRBJ1-1, the full variable domain is DGGITQSPKYLFRKEGQNVTLSCEQNLNHDAMYWYRQDPGQGLRLIYYSQIVNDFQKGDIAEGYSVSREKKESFPLTVTSAQKNPTAFYLCASMLGLENTEAFFGQGTRLTVV.

As regards this clone: Distinct nucleotide sequences in the sample also encode this CDR3. The chain has TRBV18 and TRBJ2-5; TRBD2 might be the D (6 bases). The CDR3 spans 13 residues. V was cut by 2 bases and J by 2 bases, with 6 bases left in between. Germline-derived CDR1 and CDR2 are KGHSH and LQKENI. This chain's CDR3 is CASSPGTQETQYF. CDR3 nucleotides: TGTGCCAGCTCACCAGGGACTCAAGAGACCCAGTACTTC.

The rearrangement uses TRBV5-6 and TRBJ1-2, with 7 bases that match TRBD1. Germline assignment: CDR1 SGHDT and CDR2 YYEEEE. With 4 bases clipped from V and 4 bases from J, the junction kept 7 bases outside the gene matches. This CDR3 is built from 14 residues. The CDR3, as DNA: TGTGCCAGCAGCCCCGGCAGGGGGGGCTATGGCTACACCTTC. It yields the protein CASSPGRGGYGYTF.

V usage is TRBV5-4 and J usage is TRBJ1-2; the D gene is possibly TRBD1 (6 bases). This CDR3 has 16 amino acids. The V and J ends lost 3 bases and 6 bases respectively, with 21 bases between them. Germline lookup yields CDR1 SGHNT and CDR2 YYREEE (reference sequence). The CDR3 region is CASSSARDRSYNGYTF. For the CDR3, the DNA is TGTGCCAGCAGCTCGGCACGTGACAGGTCCTATAATGGCTACACCTTC.

This chain links TRBV30 with TRBJ1-6, with D hard to call. The length of the CDR3 is 14 residues. CDR1 and CDR2 from the germline V gene are GTSNPN and SVGIG (reference sequence). V lost 4 bases and J lost 4, with 11 bases in between. The CDR3 here is CAWTPGSYNSPLHF. The DNA for the CDR3 is TGTGCCTGGACTCCGGGGTCTTATAATTCACCCCTCCACTTT. Together with reference TRBV30 and TRBJ1-6, the CDR3 gives the full variable domain: SQTIHQWPATLVQPVGSPLSLECTVEGTSNPNLYWYRQAAGRGLQLLFYSVGIGQISSEVPQNLSASRPQDRQFILSSKKLLLSDSGFYLCAWTPGSYNSPLHFGNGTRLTVT.

This chain links TRBV27 with TRBJ1-1; D is ambiguous. The CDR3 has 13 amino acids. Per the germline V gene, CDR1 is MNHEY and CDR2 is SMNVEV (reference sequence). Between the trimmed V and J ends, which lost 3 bases and 5 bases, there was a span of 10 bases. CDR3 region: CASSFSVGTEAFF. The CDR3 DNA reads as TGTGCCAGCAGTTTCTCGGTGGGGACTGAAGCTTTCTTT.

The V call is TRBV19, the J call TRBJ1-5; 7 bases align to TRBD1. J was trimmed by 7 bases and V by 7 bases; bases with no gene match: 10. Germline values: CDR1 LNHDA, CDR2 SQIVND (reference sequence). The CDR3 consists of 14 residues. The DNA of the CDR3 is TGTGCCAGTAACACGGGACAGTCGAACCAGCCCCAGCATTTT. Amino acids: CASNTGQSNQPQHF.

The rearrangement uses TRBV5-1 and TRBJ1-4; TRBD1 matches 7 bases. The CDR3 loop spans 15 amino acids. The V gene's germline CDR1 is SGHRS and CDR2 YFSETQ. With V trimmed by 0 bases and J by 10 bases, 9 bases remained unmatched. The CDR3 protein is CASSLDRGSKGKLFF. In DNA, the CDR3 is TGCGCCAGCAGCTTGGACAGGGGTAGTAAAGGAAAACTGTTTTTT.

The V gene is TRBV30, the J gene TRBJ2-1; D gene unclear. V lost 1 base and J 3 bases, leaving 7 bases between the germline ends. Germline V gene sequence: CDR1 GTSNPN, CDR2 SVGIG (reference sequence). CDR3 length: 13 amino acids. The CDR3 protein is CAWSELFYNEQFF. In DNA form, the CDR3 reads TGTGCCTGGAGTGAACTTTTCTACAATGAGCAGTTCTTC.

The chain recombines TRBV6-5 with TRBJ1-2, with TRBD1 matching over 12 bases. This CDR3 has 14 amino acids. Unmatched junction bases numbered 2, after V lost 5 bases and J lost 4 bases. In germline, CDR1 is MNHEY, CDR2 SVGAGI. The CDR3 spells CASSRDRGLYGYTF. The CDR3 nucleotides read TGTGCCAGCAGTAGGGACAGGGGGCTCTATGGCTACACCTTC.

The chain uses TRBV5-6 and TRBJ2-1; D gene uncertain. This CDR3 comprises 15 residues. The germline V gene encodes CDR1 SGHDT and CDR2 YYEEEE. The V and J ends lost 4 bases and 0 bases respectively, with 11 bases between them. The CDR3 reads CASSPTPSSYNEQFF. Written as DNA, the CDR3 is TGTGCCAGCAGCCCGACACCCAGCTCCTACAATGAGCAGTTCTTC.

V gene TRBV6-5 combines with J gene TRBJ1-1; D is uncertain. The germline V and J ends were trimmed by 7 bases and 0 bases, with 12 bases remaining between them. CDR3 size: 14 residues. CDR1 and CDR2 from the germline V gene are MNHEY and SVGAGI. The DNA for the CDR3 is TGTGCCAGCACACCCACCTGGGTGAACACTGAAGCTTTCTTT. It yields the protein CASTPTWVNTEAFF.

This CDR3 reads CASSQAGQGTGELFF. CDR3 sequence (DNA): TGCGCCAGCAGCCAAGCGGGACAGGGGACCGGGGAGCTGTTTTTT. This chain joins TRBV4-3 and TRBJ2-2; 10 nucleotides match TRBD1. V shed 1 base, J shed 5 bases, and the junction held 1 base outside the gene matches. CDR1 LGHNA and CDR2 YSLEER come from the germline V gene. The CDR3 spans 15 residues.

The chain carries TRBV2 and TRBJ2-3; TRBD2 matches at 9 bases. With 3 bases clipped from V and 4 bases from J, the junction kept 5 bases outside the gene matches. From germline, CDR1 is SNHLY and CDR2 FYNNEI. This CDR3 spans 15 amino acids. CDR3 residues: CASSDWTSVADTQYF. In nucleotides, the CDR3 is TGTGCCAGCAGTGATTGGACTAGCGTGGCAGATACGCAGTATTTT.